Sequencing of this TCR beta chain was carried out in a study of blood T cells in healthy people across ages. Trimming left V 0 bases short and J 5 bases short, with 11 bases between. From germline, CDR1 is SQVTM and CDR2 ANQGSEA. The length of the CDR3 is 13 residues. PCR was performed a second time for roughly 6 to 12 cycles using a sample-barcoded 5' primer and a J-beta primer mix. One entry per CDR3 protein, called by TCRdb with MiXCR from the 5' RACE reads. The repertoire holds more than 1,000,000 distinct CDR3 sequences, with under 30% as singletons. These data were likewise used in another study, on T cells of mothers and their children. This second study says: Sample barcodes and 2-4 random nucleotides were added by the M1S primer of the second PCR. For unrelated pairs as for related ones, thymic selection shapes TCR recombination output similarly.

The gene calls are TRBV29-1 and TRBJ2-7; TRBD1 might be the D (7 bases). The clonotype originates from a girl aged 2 to 9 in good health. Sequencing was carried out using blood. The CDR3 region has the DNA TGCAGCGTTGAAGATGGCAGGGGGGACGAGCAGTACTTC. It yields the protein CSVEDGRGDEQYF.